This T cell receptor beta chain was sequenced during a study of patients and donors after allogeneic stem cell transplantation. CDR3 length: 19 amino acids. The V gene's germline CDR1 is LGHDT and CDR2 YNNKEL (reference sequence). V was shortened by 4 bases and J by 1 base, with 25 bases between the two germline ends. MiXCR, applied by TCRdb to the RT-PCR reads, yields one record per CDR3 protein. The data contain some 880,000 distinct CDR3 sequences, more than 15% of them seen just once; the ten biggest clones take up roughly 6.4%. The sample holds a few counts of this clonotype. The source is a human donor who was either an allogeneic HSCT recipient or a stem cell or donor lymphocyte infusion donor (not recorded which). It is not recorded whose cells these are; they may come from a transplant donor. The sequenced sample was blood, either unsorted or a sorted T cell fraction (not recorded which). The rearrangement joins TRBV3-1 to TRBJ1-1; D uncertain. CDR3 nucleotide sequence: TGTGCCAGCAGCCCAAGATACGGAGGACGGACGTTTGAGAACACTGAAGCTTTCTTT. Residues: CASSPRYGGRTFENTEAFF.